This passage covers 22 T cell receptor beta chains from one sample sequenced in a study of Graves' ophthalmopathy and Graves' hyperthyroidism. As the template, RNA transcripts were used to amplify TCR beta CDR3 regions. HTBI primers primed a first-round RT-PCR, and a second-round multiplex PCR followed. From the multiplex PCR reads, TCRdb called clonotypes with MiXCR, one entry per CDR3 protein. The sample has approximately 460,000 distinct CDR3 sequences; 14% are singletons. The source material was blood. The receptors derive from a woman aged 30 to 39 with Graves' ophthalmopathy.

This clonotype has ten or more counts. The rearrangement joins TRBV13 to TRBJ2-7; a possible D gene is TRBD2 (6 bases). This CDR3 comprises 16 residues. The V and J ends lost 1 base and 6 bases respectively, with 19 bases between them. Germline V CDR1 and CDR2: PRHDT, FYEKMQ (reference sequence). CDR3 coding DNA: TGTGCCAGCAGCTTAGTGGGGGACGGTCGGGGGTCCGAGCAGTACTTC. It yields the protein CASSLVGDGRGSEQYF.

Ten or more counts support this clonotype. A much bigger clone sits one base away, suggesting this may be a read error. V usage is TRBV2 and J usage is TRBJ2-7; D ambiguous. Germline-derived CDR1 and CDR2 are SNHLY and FYNNEI. Trimming removed 3 bases at V and 4 bases at J, with 10 bases between. This CDR3 spans 13 amino acids. The CDR3 loop reads CASSEDLNYEQYF. As DNA, the CDR3 is TGTGCCAGCAGTGAGGACCTGAATTACGAGCAGTACTTC.

This clonotype occurred many times. The chain is built from TRBV10-1 and TRBJ2-3; D remains unclear. Germline V lookup: CDR1 WNHNN, CDR2 SYGVQD (reference sequence). There are 12 residues in the CDR3. V was pared by 6 bases and J by 3 bases, with 7 bases between. Written as DNA, the CDR3 is TGCGCCAGCAGCCGCACGACAGATACGCAGTATTTT. It yields the protein CASSRTTDTQYF.

The table lists this clonotype with many counts. This chain links TRBV20-1 with TRBJ2-4, with unresolved D. The CDR3 is 14 amino acids. Trimming took 7 bases from V and 3 from J, leaving 16 bases between them. The germline V gene encodes CDR1 DFQATT and CDR2 SNEGSKA (reference sequence). Written as DNA, the CDR3 is TGCAGTGTTCCGTTGGGGTATGGCAAAAACATTCAGTACTTC. This gives the protein CSVPLGYGKNIQYF.

This clonotype was recorded at least ten times. This chain connects TRBV11-1 to TRBJ2-2, with TRBD1 as a possible D gene (5 bases). In germline, CDR1 is SGHAT, CDR2 FQDESV (reference sequence). The CDR3 loop spans 15 amino acids. V dropped 7 bases and J dropped 4 bases, with 16 bases sitting between them. The CDR3 is CASTPSGRRTGELFF. Written as DNA, the CDR3 is TGTGCCAGCACCCCCTCAGGGCGCCGCACCGGGGAGCTGTTTTTT.

This clonotype was detected ten times or more. The chain combines TRBV28 with TRBJ2-2, with 8 bases fitting TRBD1. The germline V gene has CDR1 MDHEN and CDR2 SYDVKM. The ends lost 4 bases at V and 2 bases at J; junction bases unmatched: 0. The CDR3 consists of 14 residues. In DNA form, the CDR3 reads TGTGCCAGCAGTTCAGGGGGCAACACCGGGGAGCTGTTTTTT. Its translation: CASSSGGNTGELFF.

At least ten counts were recorded for this clonotype. The V and J genes are TRBV11-2 and TRBJ2-2; tentative D call: TRBD1 (5 bases). The CDR3 is 17 amino acids. The germline CDR1 and CDR2 sequences are SGHAT and FQNNGV. V lost 0 bases and J lost 2, with 13 bases in between. The CDR3 sequence is CASSLEFRTQNTGELFF. For the CDR3, the DNA is TGTGCCAGCAGCTTAGAGTTCCGGACACAAAACACCGGGGAGCTGTTTTTT.

This clonotype was detected ten times or more. The DNA of the CDR3 is TGTGCTAGTGGCCTGGGACCCTCGTGGAAAGCTTTCTTT. Translated: CASGLGPSWKAFF. The chain joins TRBV12-5 to TRBJ1-1; D possibly corresponds to TRBD1 (5 bases). V gave up 6 bases and J gave up 9 bases, with 17 bases separating them. The CDR3 spans 13 residues. Germline loops: CDR1 LGHNT, CDR2 FRNRAP.

This clonotype came up many times. The chain is built from TRBV2 and TRBJ1-5; D is unresolved. V lost 4 bases, J lost 4 bases, and 14 bases lay in between. CDR3 length equals 15 residues. CDR1 is SNHLY and CDR2 is FYNNEI in the germline V gene. CDR3 coding DNA: TGTGCCAGCAGTGTCGAAAAAGGAGCTAATCAGCCCCAGCATTTT. Its protein product is CASSVEKGANQPQHF.

This clonotype appeared many times. A much larger clone sits a single nucleotide away, making a read error possible. The CDR3 region is CASSLEGAAEAFF. The CDR3 DNA is TGTGCCAGCAGCTTAGAGGGGGCCGCTGAAGCTTTCTTT. This chain connects TRBV7-9 to TRBJ1-1, with 7 positions matching TRBD1. The CDR3 consists of 13 residues. Germline trimming cut 1 base from V and 6 bases from J; bases unmatched to any gene: 2. Germline CDR1 reads SEHNR; CDR2 reads FQNEAQ (reference sequence).

This clonotype has at least ten counts. The rearrangement joins TRBV6-1 to TRBJ2-7; D unresolved. The germline V and J ends were trimmed by 6 bases and 6 bases, with 12 bases remaining between them. Per germline, CDR1 MNHNS and CDR2 SASEGT. The CDR3 totals 12 residues. This CDR3 is CASSVIGSEQYF. CDR3 DNA sequence: TGTGCCAGCAGCGTTATAGGATCCGAGCAGTACTTC.

At least ten counts were recorded for this clonotype. The gene calls are TRBV6-1 and TRBJ1-2; maybe TRBD1 (5 bases). V lost 2 bases and J 8 bases, leaving 12 bases between the germline ends. The CDR3 has 13 amino acids. Germline CDR1 MNHNS, CDR2 SASEGT. The CDR3 here is CASSEFRERGYTF. CDR3 sequence (DNA): TGTGCCAGCAGTGAATTCAGGGAACGAGGCTACACCTTC.

This clonotype occurred a few times. The gene calls are TRBV7-3 and TRBJ2-2, with 7 nucleotides matching TRBD2. The CDR3 is 16 residues long. Trimming at V came to 3 bases and at J to 5 bases, leaving 9 bases not matched to a gene. Germline V gene data show CDR1 as SGHTA and CDR2 as FQGTGA. Written as DNA, the CDR3 is TGTGCCAGCAGCTTCTTTGGAAGTAGCGGGACCGGGGAGCTGTTTTTT. Translated: CASSFFGSSGTGELFF.

In its sample, this clonotype was seen many times. The chain links TRBV27 to TRBJ2-7; possibly TRBD2 for D (5 bases). With 3 bases removed from V and 6 bases from J, the gap between germline ends came to 12 bases. The germline gives CDR1 MNHEY, CDR2 SMNVEV (reference sequence). The CDR3 consists of 13 residues. The CDR3 region is CASSFTPGSEQYF. Written as DNA, the CDR3 is TGTGCCAGCAGTTTCACCCCGGGATCCGAGCAGTACTTC.

This clonotype was seen ten or more times. This chain uses TRBV12-3 or TRBV12-4 with TRBJ1-2, with a possible D match to TRBD1 (5 bases). Trimming left V 8 bases short and J 7 bases short, with 17 bases between. This CDR3 is 13 amino acids long. DNA of the CDR3: TGTGCCAGCTCAACCTCGGGGGTTCCTGGCTACACCTTC. It codes for CASSTSGVPGYTF.

This clonotype was observed many times. This chain joins TRBV7-9 and TRBJ1-2; D gene uncertain. The CDR3 has 10 residues. Trimming took 8 bases from V and 8 from J, leaving 9 bases between them. The germline V gene encodes CDR1 SEHNR and CDR2 FQNEAQ (reference sequence). CDR3 sequence (DNA): TGTGCCAGCTCTATGGGGGGCTACACCTTC. Its protein product is CASSMGGYTF.

This clonotype was picked up many times. V is TRBV10-3 and J is TRBJ1-3, with D possibly being TRBD1 (6 bases). Between the trimmed V and J ends, which lost 3 bases and 2 bases, there was a span of 8 bases. Germline assignment: CDR1 ENHRY and CDR2 SYGVKD. The CDR3 is 14 amino acids. This chain's CDR3 is CAISDTGTGNTIYF. The CDR3 nucleotides read TGTGCCATCAGTGACACAGGGACTGGAAACACCATATATTTT.

This clonotype occurred many times. This chain links TRBV29-1 with TRBJ2-7; D remains unclear. This CDR3 has 12 residues. V lost 5 bases and J lost 3, with 11 bases in between. Germline V lookup: CDR1 SQVTM, CDR2 ANQGSEA. CDR3 amino acids: CSVKSGSYEQYF. CDR3 sequence (DNA): TGCAGCGTTAAGTCGGGCAGCTACGAGCAGTACTTC.

This chain joins TRBV6-1 and TRBJ1-5; TRBD1 aligns across 9 bases. In germline, CDR1 is MNHNS, CDR2 SASEGT. The CDR3 totals 17 residues. V shed 11 bases, J shed 5 bases, and the junction held 19 bases outside the gene matches. CDR3 coding DNA: TGTGCCGGGGTGGAGACACTGGACAGGGGCCACGATCAGCCCCAGCATTTT. Encoded protein: CAGVETLDRGHDQPQHF.

Many counts were recorded for this clonotype. V gene TRBV15 combines with J gene TRBJ1-1; no clear D. CDR1 is LNHNV and CDR2 is YYDKDF in the germline V gene (reference sequence). CDR3 length equals 13 residues. The ends were cut back, 0 bases at V and 7 bases at J, with 9 bases in the middle. The CDR3 DNA is TGTGCCACCAGCAGAGATTCGGGCAGTGAAGCTTTCTTT. It yields the protein CATSRDSGSEAFF. The variable domain in full, with the rest retrieved from reference TRBV15 and TRBJ1-1, is DAMVIQNPRYQVTQFGKPVTLSCSQTLNHNVMYWYQQKSSQAPKLLFHYYDKDFNNEADTPDNFQSRRPNTSFCFLDIRSPGLGDTAMYLCATSRDSGSEAFFGQGTRLTVV.

The table lists this clonotype with many counts. The CDR3 DNA reads as TGCAGTGCCCCCTTGAGCTGGGGAGAGACCCAGTACTTC. It encodes CSAPLSWGETQYF. The chain employs TRBV20-1 and TRBJ2-5; D is undetermined. CDR3 length: 13 amino acids. CDR1 is DFQATT, CDR2 SNEGSKA, per germline (reference sequence). V lost 6 bases and J 4 bases, leaving 15 bases between the germline ends.

The sample holds a few counts of this clonotype. This may come from a read error, since a much larger clone is one base off. The chain is built from TRBV12-3 or TRBV12-4 and TRBJ2-2; 7 nucleotides align to TRBD1. The CDR3 consists of 14 residues. The CDR3 DNA sequence: TGTGCCAGCAGTTGGGACAGCGACACCGGGGAGCTGTGTTTT. Translated, it gives CASSWDSDTGELCF.